This paragraph reports one T cell receptor beta chain. The antigen this receptor binds is unknown. No clone much larger than this one lies a single base away; base qualities are absent. The source of the sample is a study of control samples from healthy donors and cancer patients (dated by TCRdb to between 2020 and 2021). The CDR3 numbers 14 residues from cysteine through phenylalanine. Only the CDR3 DNA stays, 42 bases, in frame from base 1. The V and J ends are trimmed by 5 bases and 4 bases, leaving 9 bases between them. CDR1 MNHEY and CDR2 SMNVEV were looked up in the germline V gene (reference sequence). The library was made by the immunoSEQ multiplex PCR assay. TCRdb provides this immuneACCESS table in a form limited to in-frame rearrangements. Some clones are lacking; in checked studies, under half of them reflect an unresolved V gene, and why the rest are absent is not known. This sample lists about 110,000 clones; roughly 92% were detected once. The biggest ten clones account for 7.8% of the sample.

Sample: blood. This clonotype originated in a woman younger than 35 in good health. The rearrangement joined TRBV27 to TRBJ1-6, and possibly TRBD1, on 5 matching bases. The CDR3 loop reads CASSRAGYNSPLHF. The bases read TGTGCCAGCAGTCGGGCAGGGTATAATTCACCCCTCCACTTT.